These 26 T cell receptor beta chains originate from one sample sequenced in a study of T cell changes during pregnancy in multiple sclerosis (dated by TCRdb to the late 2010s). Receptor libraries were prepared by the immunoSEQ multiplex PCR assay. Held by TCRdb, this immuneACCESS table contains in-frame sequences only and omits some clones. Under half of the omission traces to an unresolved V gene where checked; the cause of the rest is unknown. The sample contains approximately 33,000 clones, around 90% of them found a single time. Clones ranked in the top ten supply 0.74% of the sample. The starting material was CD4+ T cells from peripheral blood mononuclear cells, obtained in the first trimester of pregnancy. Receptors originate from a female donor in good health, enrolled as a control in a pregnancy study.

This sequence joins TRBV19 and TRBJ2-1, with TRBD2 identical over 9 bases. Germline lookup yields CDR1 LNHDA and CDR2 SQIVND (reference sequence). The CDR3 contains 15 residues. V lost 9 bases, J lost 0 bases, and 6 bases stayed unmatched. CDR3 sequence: CASRGGVSSYNEQFF. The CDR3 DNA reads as TGTGCCAGCCGCGGGGGGGTTAGCTCCTACAATGAGCAGTTCTTC.

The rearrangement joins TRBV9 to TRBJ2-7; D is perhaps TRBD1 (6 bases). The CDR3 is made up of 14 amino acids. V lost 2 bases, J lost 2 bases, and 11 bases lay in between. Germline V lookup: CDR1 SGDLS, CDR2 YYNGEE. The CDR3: CASSVSGVAYEQYF. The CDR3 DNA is TGTGCCAGCAGCGTGTCAGGGGTAGCCTACGAGCAGTACTTC.

DNA of the CDR3: TGTGCCAGCAGCCCAAAACAGGGCCCAAGCCGAACTACAAGCGAGCAGTACTTC. Amino acids: CASSPKQGPSRTTSEQYF. The chain uses TRBV5-4 and TRBJ2-7, with D possibly TRBD1 on 6 matching bases. This CDR3 has 18 residues. From germline, CDR1 is SGHNT and CDR2 YYREEE (reference sequence). V lost 4 bases and J lost 6, with 29 bases in between.

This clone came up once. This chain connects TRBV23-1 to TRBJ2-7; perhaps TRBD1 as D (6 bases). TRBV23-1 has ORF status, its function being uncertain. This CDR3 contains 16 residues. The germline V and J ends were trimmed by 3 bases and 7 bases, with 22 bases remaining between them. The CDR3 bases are TGCGCCAGCAGTCATGTAGGCCTGGGGGCGCTGGGGGAGCAGTACTTC. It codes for CASSHVGLGALGEQYF.

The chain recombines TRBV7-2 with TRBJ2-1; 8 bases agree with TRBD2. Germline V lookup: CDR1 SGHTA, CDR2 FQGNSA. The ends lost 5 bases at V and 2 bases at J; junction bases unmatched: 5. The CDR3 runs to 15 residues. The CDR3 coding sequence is TGTGCCAGCAGCCGCGGGGGGCCTACCTACAATGAGCAGTTCTTC. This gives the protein CASSRGGPTYNEQFF. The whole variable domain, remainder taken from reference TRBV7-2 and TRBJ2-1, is GAGVSQSPSNKVTEKGKDVELRCDPISGHTALYWYRQSLGQGLEFLIYFQGNSAPDKSGLPSDRFSAERTGGSVSTLTIQRTQQEDSAVYLCASSRGGPTYNEQFFGPGTRLTVL.

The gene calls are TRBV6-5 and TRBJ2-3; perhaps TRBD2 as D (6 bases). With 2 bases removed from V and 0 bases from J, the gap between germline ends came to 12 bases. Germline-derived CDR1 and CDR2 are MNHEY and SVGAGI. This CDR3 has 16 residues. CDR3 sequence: CASSYGGGVSTDTQYF. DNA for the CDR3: TGTGCCAGCAGTTACGGCGGCGGGGTGAGCACAGATACGCAGTATTTT.

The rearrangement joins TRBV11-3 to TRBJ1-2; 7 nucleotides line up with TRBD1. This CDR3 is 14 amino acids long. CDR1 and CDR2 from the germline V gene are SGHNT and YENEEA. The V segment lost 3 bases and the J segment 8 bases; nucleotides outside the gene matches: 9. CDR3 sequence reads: CASSFNRGGGGYTF. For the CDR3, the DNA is TGTGCCAGCAGCTTTAACAGGGGAGGTGGAGGCTACACCTTC.

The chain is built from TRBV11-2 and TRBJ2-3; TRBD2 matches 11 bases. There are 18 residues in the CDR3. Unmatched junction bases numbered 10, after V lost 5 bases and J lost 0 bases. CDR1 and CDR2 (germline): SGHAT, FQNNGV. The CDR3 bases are TGTGCCAGCAGCCTGGGGGCTAGCGGGGGGCCTAGCACAGATACGCAGTATTTT. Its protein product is CASSLGASGGPSTDTQYF.

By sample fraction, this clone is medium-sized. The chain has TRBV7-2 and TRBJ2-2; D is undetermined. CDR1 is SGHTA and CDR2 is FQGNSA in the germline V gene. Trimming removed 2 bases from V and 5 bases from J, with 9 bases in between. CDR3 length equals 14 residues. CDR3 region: CASSLMPETGELFF. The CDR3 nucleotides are TGTGCCAGCAGCTTAATGCCTGAGACCGGGGAGCTGTTTTTT.

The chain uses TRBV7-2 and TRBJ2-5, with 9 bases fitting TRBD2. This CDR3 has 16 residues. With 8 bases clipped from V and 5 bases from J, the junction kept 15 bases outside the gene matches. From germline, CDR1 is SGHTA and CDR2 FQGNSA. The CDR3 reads CASLAGGPSSGETQYF. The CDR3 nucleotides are TGTGCCAGCCTCGCGGGGGGGCCGAGCTCGGGGGAGACCCAGTACTTC.

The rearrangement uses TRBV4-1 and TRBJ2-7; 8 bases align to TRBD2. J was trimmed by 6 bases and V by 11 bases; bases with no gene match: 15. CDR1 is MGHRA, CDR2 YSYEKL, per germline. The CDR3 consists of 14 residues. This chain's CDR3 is CAGTGGLAGSEQYF. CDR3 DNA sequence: TGCGCCGGCACAGGAGGGCTAGCGGGTTCCGAGCAGTACTTC.

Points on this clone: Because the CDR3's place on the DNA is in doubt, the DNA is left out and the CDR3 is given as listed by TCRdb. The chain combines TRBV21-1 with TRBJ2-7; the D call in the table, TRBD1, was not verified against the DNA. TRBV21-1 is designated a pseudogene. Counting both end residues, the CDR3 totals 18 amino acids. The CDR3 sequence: CASSGKVGRGTQTYEQYF.

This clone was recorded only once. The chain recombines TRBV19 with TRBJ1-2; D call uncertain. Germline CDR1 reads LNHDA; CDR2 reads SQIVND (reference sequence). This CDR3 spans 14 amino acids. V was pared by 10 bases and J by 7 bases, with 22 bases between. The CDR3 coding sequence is TGTGCCATCAGCGGCCGCGGGATTTGGGGTGGCTACACCTTC. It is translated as CAISGRGIWGGYTF.

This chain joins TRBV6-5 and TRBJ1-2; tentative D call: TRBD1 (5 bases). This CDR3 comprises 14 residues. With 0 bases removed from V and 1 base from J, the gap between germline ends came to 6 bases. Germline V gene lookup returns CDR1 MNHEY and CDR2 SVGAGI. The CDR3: CASSYSTDNYGYTF. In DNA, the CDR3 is TGTGCCAGCAGTTACTCGACAGATAACTATGGCTACACCTTC.

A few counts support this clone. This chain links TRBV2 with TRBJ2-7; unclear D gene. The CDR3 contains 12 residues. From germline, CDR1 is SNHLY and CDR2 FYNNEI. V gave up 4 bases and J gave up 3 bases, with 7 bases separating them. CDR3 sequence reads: CASSVSLYEQYF. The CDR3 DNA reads TGTGCCAGCAGTGTGAGCCTCTACGAGCAGTACTTC.

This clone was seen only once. CDR3 protein: CASSSDRGGSPLHF. CDR3 coding DNA: TGTGCCAGCAGCTCGGACAGGGGGGGGTCACCCCTCCACTTT. This chain connects TRBV11-2 to TRBJ1-6, with 10 bases that match TRBD1. With 4 bases clipped from V and 10 bases from J, the junction kept 4 bases outside the gene matches. Germline lookup yields CDR1 SGHAT and CDR2 FQNNGV. This CDR3 contains 14 residues.

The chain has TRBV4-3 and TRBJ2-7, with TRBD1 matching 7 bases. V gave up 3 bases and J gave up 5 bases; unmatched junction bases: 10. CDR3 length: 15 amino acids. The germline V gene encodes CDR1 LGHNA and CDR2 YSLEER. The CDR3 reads CASSHVQGNFDEQYF. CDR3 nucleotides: TGCGCCAGCAGCCATGTACAGGGGAATTTTGACGAGCAGTACTTC.

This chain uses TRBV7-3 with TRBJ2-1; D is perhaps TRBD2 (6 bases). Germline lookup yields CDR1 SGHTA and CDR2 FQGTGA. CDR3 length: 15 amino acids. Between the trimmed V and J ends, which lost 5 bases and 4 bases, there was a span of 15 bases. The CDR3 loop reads CASSTGAGGYNEQFF. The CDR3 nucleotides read TGTGCCAGCAGCACGGGAGCTGGCGGTTACAATGAGCAGTTCTTC.

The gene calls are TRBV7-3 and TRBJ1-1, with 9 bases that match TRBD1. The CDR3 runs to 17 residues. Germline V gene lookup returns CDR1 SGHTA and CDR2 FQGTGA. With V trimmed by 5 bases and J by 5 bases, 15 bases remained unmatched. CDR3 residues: CASSPTGTGLIVTEAFF. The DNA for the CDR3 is TGTGCCAGCAGCCCTACCGGGACAGGGCTCATTGTAACTGAAGCTTTCTTT.

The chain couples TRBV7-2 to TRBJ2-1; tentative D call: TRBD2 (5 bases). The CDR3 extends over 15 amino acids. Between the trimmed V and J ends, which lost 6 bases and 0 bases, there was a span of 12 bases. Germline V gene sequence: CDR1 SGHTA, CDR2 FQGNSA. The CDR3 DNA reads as TGTGCCAGCAGTACTGGACTCTTCTCCTACAATGAGCAGTTCTTC. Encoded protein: CASSTGLFSYNEQFF.

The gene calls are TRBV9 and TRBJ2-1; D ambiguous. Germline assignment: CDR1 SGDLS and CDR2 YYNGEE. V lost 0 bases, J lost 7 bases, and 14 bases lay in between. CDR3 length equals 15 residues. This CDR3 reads CASSVGVDSVNEQFF. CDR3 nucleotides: TGTGCCAGCAGCGTAGGGGTCGACTCGGTAAATGAGCAGTTCTTC.

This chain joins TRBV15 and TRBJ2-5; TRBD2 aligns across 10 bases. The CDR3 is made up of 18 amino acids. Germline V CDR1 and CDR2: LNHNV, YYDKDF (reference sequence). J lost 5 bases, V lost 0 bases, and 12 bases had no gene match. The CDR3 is CATSRDTSGLAATETQYF. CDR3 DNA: TGTGCCACCAGCAGAGACACTTCTGGACTAGCGGCCACCGAGACCCAGTACTTC.

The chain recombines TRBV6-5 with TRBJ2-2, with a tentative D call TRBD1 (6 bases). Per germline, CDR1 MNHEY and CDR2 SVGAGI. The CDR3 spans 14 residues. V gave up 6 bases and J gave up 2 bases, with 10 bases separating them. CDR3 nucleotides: TGTGCCAGCAGCCGGACAGTTAACACCGGGGAGCTGTTTTTT. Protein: CASSRTVNTGELFF.

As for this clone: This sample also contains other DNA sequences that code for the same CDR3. CDR3 bases: TGTGCCACCAGCAGAGACCCGGGACAGCAAGAGACCCAGTACTTC. Protein product: CATSRDPGQQETQYF. The V and J genes are TRBV15 and TRBJ2-5; 7 nucleotides line up with TRBD1. From germline, CDR1 is LNHNV and CDR2 YYDKDF (reference sequence). This CDR3 contains 15 residues. Trimming removed 0 bases from V and 2 bases from J; junction bases left unmatched: 3.

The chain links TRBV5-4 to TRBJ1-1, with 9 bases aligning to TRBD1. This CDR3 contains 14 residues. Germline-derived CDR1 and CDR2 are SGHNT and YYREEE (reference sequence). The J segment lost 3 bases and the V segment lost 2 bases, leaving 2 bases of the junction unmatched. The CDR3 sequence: CASSFDRGYTEAFF. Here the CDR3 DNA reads TGTGCCAGCAGCTTCGACAGGGGGTACACTGAAGCTTTCTTT.

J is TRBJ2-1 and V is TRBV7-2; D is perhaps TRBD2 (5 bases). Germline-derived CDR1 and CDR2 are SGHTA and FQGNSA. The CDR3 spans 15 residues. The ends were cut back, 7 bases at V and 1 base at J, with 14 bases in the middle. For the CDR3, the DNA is TGTGCCAGCACACTCTCTCGGGGTTCCTACAATGAGCAGTTCTTC. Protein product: CASTLSRGSYNEQFF.